This is a list of T cell receptor beta chains from one sample in a study of blood T cell repertoires in COVID-19. Method: immunoSEQ multiplex PCR; TCRdb's copy keeps in-frame clones and lacks some. The sample yields hundreds of thousands of clones, approximately 91% seen once. Sample: peripheral blood. These receptors all come from a woman aged 65 to 85 with COVID-19, enrolled during active disease. CDR3s include the opening cysteine and the closing phenylalanine or tryptophan. The D gene is left open where the match is weak. Part of the rows lack a size; the others show once, few, many or a class for expanded clones.

clone_size j_call v_call d_call cdr3_aa cdr3_nt
NA TRBJ1-5 TRBV5-1 TRBD1 CASRVTGGEGQPQHF TGCGCCAGCAGGGTGACAGGGGGCGAAGGACAGCCCCAGCATTTT
NA TRBJ1-1 TRBV5-1 NA CASSLLPTDSEAFF TGCGCCAGCAGCCTATTACCGACAGATAGTGAAGCTTTCTTT
NA TRBJ1-1 TRBV2 NA CASGPTALNTEAFF TGTGCCAGCGGACCGACAGCCTTGAACACTGAAGCTTTCTTT
NA TRBJ2-5 TRBV7-9 TRBD1 CASSFDGQGKTQYF TGTGCCAGCAGCTTCGATGGACAGGGAAAGACCCAGTACTTC
NA TRBJ1-6 TRBV7-2 NA CASSRDSPLHF TGTGCCAGCAGCCGTGATTCACCCCTCCACTTT
NA TRBJ1-3 TRBV9 NA CASTAGTYSGNTIYF TGTGCCAGCACCGCGGGGACTTACTCTGGAAACACCATATATTTT
once TRBJ2-3 TRBV6-5 NA CASRLLVGDTQYF TGTGCCAGCAGGCTACTAGTTGGGGATACGCAGTATTTT
NA TRBJ1-3 TRBV3-1/TRBV3-2 TRBD1 CASSRITGGWGNTIYF TGTGCCAGCAGCCGAATAACAGGGGGCTGGGGAAACACCATATATTTT
NA TRBJ2-5 TRBV9 TRBD2 CASSAAGLAGGETQYF TGTGCCAGCAGCGCCGCGGGACTAGCGGGGGGAGAGACCCAGTACTTC
NA TRBJ1-2 TRBV18 NA CASSPKGDGYTF TGTGCCAGCTCCCCAAAGGGGGATGGCTACACCTTC
few TRBJ1-1 TRBV19 TRBD1 CARQKATGGEAFF TGTGCCAGACAGAAAGCCACAGGGGGTGAAGCTTTCTTT
NA TRBJ1-2 TRBV29-1 TRBD1 CSVEDRSHGTGSSGGYTF TGCAGCGTTGAAGATCGGTCTCATGGGACAGGGAGTTCTGGTGGCTACACCTTC
NA TRBJ1-3 TRBV5-6 NA CASSLLENSGNTIYF TGTGCCAGCAGCTTGCTCGAGAACTCTGGAAACACCATATATTTT
once TRBJ2-2 TRBV7-2 NA CASSFPRGGELFF TGTGCCAGCAGCTTTCCCCGGGGCGGGGAGCTGTTTTTT
once TRBJ1-1 TRBV28 NA CASSSDRRLPYTEAFF TGTGCCAGCAGTTCGGACAGAAGGTTACCTTACACTGAAGCTTTCTTT
NA TRBJ1-2 TRBV7-9 NA CASSLASQGIEGYTF TGTGCCAGCAGCTTAGCGTCGCAGGGAATAGAGGGCTACACCTTC
NA TRBJ2-3 TRBV27 NA CASSTTQYTDTQYF TGTGCCAGCAGCACTACACAATACACAGATACGCAGTATTTT
NA TRBJ1-4 TRBV30 NA CAWSMGTYGEKLFF TGTGCCTGGAGTATGGGGACTTACGGGGAAAAACTGTTTTTT
once TRBJ1-2 TRBV9 TRBD1 CASSPRQGGSYGYTF TGTGCCAGCAGCCCTCGACAGGGAGGAAGCTATGGCTACACCTTC
NA TRBJ1-5 TRBV21-1 NA CASSVKGQGDYQPQHF TGTGCCAGCAGCGTAAAGGGACAGGGGGATTACCAGCCCCAGCATTTT
NA TRBJ1-1 TRBV13 NA CASSLVALGEVGYTEAFF TGTGCCAGCAGCTTAGTAGCCCTCGGGGAGGTCGGGTACACTGAAGCTTTCTTT
NA TRBJ1-5 TRBV5-1 NA CASSLAGGGQPQHF TGCGCCAGCAGCTTGGCTGGGGGGGGGCAGCCCCAGCATTTT
NA TRBJ1-6 TRBV5-5 NA CASSLQSRDSPLHF TGTGCCAGCAGCTTGCAATCGCGAGATTCACCCCTCCACTTT
NA TRBJ1-2 TRBV9 TRBD1 CASSVDGQGNGYTF TGTGCCAGCAGCGTAGATGGACAGGGTAACGGCTACACCTTC
NA TRBJ2-7 TRBV7-2 NA CASSLNWSYEQYF TGTGCCAGCAGCTTAAACTGGTCCTACGAGCAGTACTTC
NA TRBJ1-2 TRBV30 NA CAWSIPLGGAQGYTF TGTGCCTGGAGTATCCCCCTAGGGGGGGCCCAAGGCTACACCTTC
NA TRBJ1-6 TRBV7-8 TRBD1 CASSLGQGASYNSPLHF TGTGCCAGCAGCCTGGGACAGGGAGCCTCCTATAATTCACCCCTCCACTTT
NA TRBJ2-1 TRBV30 NA CAWRDSSYNEQFF TGTGCCTGGAGGGACAGCTCCTACAATGAGCAGTTCTTC
NA TRBJ1-4 TRBV2 NA CASRTALYEKLFF TGTGCCAGCAGGACAGCTTTATATGAAAAACTGTTTTTT
NA TRBJ1-1 TRBV7-2 NA CASSLVGGMNTEAFF TGTGCCAGCAGCTTAGTCGGGGGGATGAACACTGAAGCTTTCTTT
NA TRBJ2-7 TRBV7-9 TRBD2 CASSLRGLAGGPAREQYF TGTGCCAGCAGCTTAAGGGGACTAGCGGGGGGGCCCGCCCGCGAGCAGTACTTC
NA TRBJ1-5 TRBV9 NA CASSGGAGGSNQPQHF TGTGCCAGCAGCGGAGGGGCGGGGGGAAGCAATCAGCCCCAGCATTTT
NA TRBJ1-5 TRBV27 NA CASSLSSQVGNQPQHF TGTGCCAGCAGTTTATCGAGTCAGGTCGGCAATCAGCCCCAGCATTTT
NA TRBJ1-6 TRBV29-1 NA CSVGSGGSSPLHF TGCAGCGTTGGGTCGGGGGGAAGTTCACCCCTCCACTTT
NA TRBJ1-2 TRBV7-9 NA CASSLGQASLYGYTF TGTGCCAGCAGCTTAGGACAGGCCTCTCTTTATGGCTACACCTTC
NA TRBJ2-3 TRBV7-3 TRBD2 CASSSGLAGVEPTDTQYF TGTGCCAGCAGCTCGGGACTAGCGGGGGTGGAACCCACAGATACGCAGTATTTT
NA TRBJ1-5 TRBV4-3 NA CASSQDHGSNPYQPQHF TGCGCCAGCAGCCAAGATCACGGGTCCAACCCCTATCAGCCCCAGCATTTT
NA TRBJ2-3 TRBV7-8 TRBD2 CASSLGSGGAFTDTQYF TGTGCCAGCAGCTTAGGGAGCGGGGGGGCGTTCACAGATACGCAGTATTTT
NA TRBJ2-2 TRBV12-3/TRBV12-4 NA CASRTGVSGELFF TGTGCCAGCAGGACCGGAGTGAGCGGGGAGCTGTTTTTT
NA TRBJ1-1 TRBV28 NA CASSLWGSGGTEAFF TGTGCCAGCAGTTTATGGGGGTCCGGCGGGACTGAAGCTTTCTTT
NA TRBJ2-3 TRBV12-3/TRBV12-4 NA CASSPGELATQYF TGTGCCAGCAGCCCTGGAGAACTAGCTACGCAGTATTTT
NA TRBJ1-1 TRBV9 NA CASSVGTTGITEAFF TGTGCCAGCAGCGTCGGAACCACAGGTATCACTGAAGCTTTCTTT
NA TRBJ1-5 TRBV7-9 NA CASSLRGQPQHF TGTGCCAGCAGCCTAAGAGGTCAGCCCCAGCATTTT
NA TRBJ1-6 TRBV27 TRBD1 CASSIWTGLDSPLHF TGTGCCAGCAGTATCTGGACAGGACTTGATTCACCCCTCCACTTT
once TRBJ2-7 TRBV20-1 TRBD1 CSAGQAYEQYF TGCAGTGCTGGACAGGCCTACGAGCAGTACTTC
NA TRBJ2-3 TRBV24-1 TRBD2 CATSRGGQATDTQYF TGTGCCACCAGCCGGGGGGGGCAAGCCACAGATACGCAGTATTTT
once TRBJ1-1 TRBV24-1 NA CATSPITVNTEAFF TGTGCCACCAGTCCAATCACAGTGAACACTGAAGCTTTCTTT
NA TRBJ2-3 TRBV24-1 NA CATSDSGTDTQYF TGTGCCACCAGTGATTCGGGCACAGATACGCAGTATTTT
NA TRBJ1-3 TRBV11-3 NA CASRSQGPGNTIYF TGTGCCAGCAGATCTCAGGGGCCTGGAAACACCATATATTTT
NA TRBJ1-2 TRBV4-1 TRBD1 CASSQGTGRYGYTF TGCGCCAGCAGCCAAGGGACAGGGCGCTATGGCTACACCTTC
NA TRBJ1-2 TRBV18 NA CASSPPEGYGYTF TGTGCCAGCTCACCACCAGAGGGCTATGGCTACACCTTC
NA TRBJ1-1 TRBV12-3/TRBV12-4 TRBD1 CASSFAQGERAFF TGTGCCAGCAGTTTCGCGCAGGGGGAAAGGGCTTTCTTT
NA TRBJ1-4 TRBV5-6 TRBD1 CASSLLGQTASSPSEKLFF TGTGCCAGCAGCCTACTGGGACAGACAGCATCCTCACCGAGTGAAAAACTGTTTTTT
NA TRBJ2-7 TRBV7-9 NA CASSLEVYEQYF TGTGCCAGCAGCTTGGAGGTTTACGAGCAGTACTTC
NA TRBJ1-2 TRBV2 NA CASSEGGGNYGYTF TGTGCCAGCAGTGAAGGGGGGGGCAACTATGGCTACACCTTC
NA TRBJ2-3 TRBV27 TRBD1 CASSRDSNTQYF TGTGCCAGCAGTCGGGACAGCAATACGCAGTATTTT
few TRBJ1-2 TRBV28 NA CASSRPQFRYGYTF TGTGCCAGCAGTCGCCCCCAGTTTCGCTATGGCTACACCTTC
NA TRBJ2-5 TRBV5-1 NA CASSLARQPSGETQYF TGCGCCAGCAGCTTGGCCAGGCAGCCCTCTGGGGAGACCCAGTACTTC